Given below is one TCR beta chain in context. This clonotype was observed a handful of times. Its antigen target is currently unknown. Qualities for individual bases were not recorded, and no much larger clone is one base off. The sample is drawn from a study of CD8+CD57+ T cells in acquired aplastic anemia (dated by TCRdb to the late 2010s). A note on the overall study: DNA extracted from sorted CD4+ and CD8+ cells had a mean of about 3.2 ug, with a range of roughly 0.17 to 30 ug. Mean read counts for healthy donor samples were approximately 10 million for CD4+ cells and 11.0 million for CD8+ cells.

Profiling of TCR beta VDJ combinations and CDR3 sequences used genomic DNA as the template. An Illumina HiSeq 2000 was the platform used for TCR repertoire sequencing. On the authors' methods: Repertoire assessment relied on Simpson's diversity index, CDR3 size and DJ length profiles, and TRBV/TRBJ rearrangement plots. The most abundant DNA sequence in the deep sequencing data was defined as the immunodominant clone. CDR3 amino acid sequences were checked for sharing across subjects and were also compared against the VDJdb database and published repertoires. TCRdb's own reprocessing of the public reads used fastp at Q25 and MiXCR and kept productive beta chains. Duplicate CDR3 protein sequences are folded into a single record with the most common DNA and genes. These V and J calls originate from TCRdb's pipeline instead of the authors' own analysis. The sample has 180,000 or so distinct CDR3 sequences on record, under 55% of them singletons. Approximately 2.9% of the sample comes from the top ten.

The research as a whole found: Approximately 27 CD8+ CDR3 sequences were found in both patients and controls but appeared to be highly expressed in patients and within the immunodominant clones of the patients. Between patients and healthy controls, no significant difference in CD8+ Simpson's diversity was found (P=0.060).

In the study, sorted CD4+ and CD8+ blood T cells from patients with severe aplastic anemia and from healthy subjects underwent deep sequencing of TCR repertoires. Ficoll-Paque density gradient centrifugation was used to isolate peripheral blood mononuclear cells. CD4+ and CD8+ T cells were sorted by FACS or magnetic beads before DNA extraction. Germline trimming: 8 bases from V, 4 bases from J; junction bases outside gene matches: 1. The CDR3 covers 11 residues, taking in both the cysteine and the phenylalanine. Only the CDR3 portion is preserved as DNA: 33 bases, with reading frame beginning at the first base. The CDR1 and CDR2 encoded by the germline V gene are KGHDR and SFDVKD.

Sample: sorted CD4+, CD8+, or CD8+CD57+ T cells (not recorded which) from PBMCs. The origin of this receptor is a human donor in good health. In this chain, TRBV24-1 is recombined with TRBJ2-7; the central 7 bases match TRBD1. The sequenced DNA: TGTGCCACCACAGGGGGATACGAGCAGTACTTC. Its protein is CATTGGYEQYF.